This T cell receptor (beta chain) is from a study of PD-1 blockade in classical Hodgkin lymphoma. General observations from the study: Diminished baseline TCR diversity has been reported in newly diagnosed patients relative to healthy donors.

After removal of 2 bases from V and 1 base from J, the junction contained 7 bases not matched to a gene. The CDR3 length is 16 residues. Germline CDR1 is MGHRA and CDR2 is YSYEKL. This table comes from immunoSEQ multiplex PCR, and its TCRdb copy is limited to in-frame clones, with some not included. Counted here are tens of thousands of clones, just over 90% occurring once; the ten biggest clones make up 4.9%. Time point indicated: newly diagnosed, previously untreated cHL patient sample. The study compared against PBMCs from newly diagnosed, untreated classical Hodgkin lymphoma. Worth noting for this clone: Its antigen is not identified.

The sample consisted of peripheral blood mononuclear cells (PBMCs). The V gene is TRBV4-1, the J gene TRBJ2-7; 8 bases match TRBD2. This TCR came from a human donor with classical Hodgkin lymphoma. CDR3 bases: TGCGCCAGCAGCCAAAAAGCGGGAGAGGGGTCCTACGAGCAGTACTTC. Protein sequence: CASSQKAGEGSYEQYF.